The rows below give T cell receptor beta chains drawn from one sample of a study of T cell responses to AZD1222 COVID-19 vaccine. Measured with immunoSEQ multiplex PCR; TCRdb has only the in-frame clones, and not every one. The data show approximately 77,000 clones, 80% to 90% seen once. Source: peripheral blood, taken 28 days after the second AZD1222 dose. Every receptor here comes from an adult who received the AZD1222 COVID-19 vaccine. Both conserved end residues are part of each CDR3. D genes are given only for firm matches. For some rows the clone size is stated as once, few or many, or as a class when expanded; others skip it.

length: 13
J: TRBJ1-1
V: TRBV6-5
D: TRBD1
size: .
CDR3: CASKSTGIAEAFF

length: 17
J: TRBJ2-1
V: TRBV14
D: TRBD2
size: .
CDR3: CASSQVVAGVSYNEQFF

length: 13
J: TRBJ2-3
V: TRBV27
D: .
size: .
CDR3: CASSSLDSDTQYF

length: 13
J: TRBJ1-1
V: TRBV3-1/TRBV3-2
D: .
size: .
CDR3: CASSQREYSDAFF

length: 13
J: TRBJ1-2
V: TRBV10-1
D: TRBD1
size: .
CDR3: CASSRDRDYGYTF

length: 14
J: TRBJ2-2
V: TRBV7-3
D: .
size: .
CDR3: CASSSSQVTGELFF

length: 13
J: TRBJ2-1
V: TRBV2
D: TRBD1
size: .
CDR3: CASRGDRNNEQFF

length: 13
J: TRBJ2-1
V: TRBV7-9
D: .
size: .
CDR3: CASLAVDHNEQFF

length: 12
J: TRBJ1-1
V: TRBV29-1
D: .
size: .
CDR3: CSNAAMNTEAFF

length: 15
J: TRBJ1-1
V: TRBV14
D: .
size: once
CDR3: CASSPAAAVRTEAFF

length: 15
J: TRBJ2-4
V: TRBV19
D: TRBD1
size: .
CDR3: CASSPGGATKNIQYF

length: 17
J: TRBJ2-5
V: TRBV5-4
D: .
size: .
CDR3: CASSLGRLSSGQETQYF

length: 14
J: TRBJ1-1
V: TRBV5-1
D: .
size: few
CDR3: CASSLGRQNTEAFF

length: 13
J: TRBJ1-2
V: TRBV19
D: TRBD1
size: .
CDR3: CASSTDRDVPITF

length: 18
J: TRBJ1-5
V: TRBV7-4
D: TRBD1
size: .
CDR3: CASSGGTGGADGNQPQHF

length: 16
J: TRBJ2-7
V: TRBV4-1
D: TRBD2
size: .
CDR3: CASSQTLAGESYEQYF

length: 14
J: TRBJ1-4
V: TRBV10-3
D: TRBD1
size: once
CDR3: CAISESGGGEKLFF

length: 14
J: TRBJ1-3
V: TRBV9
D: .
size: .
CDR3: CASSVESSGNTIYF

length: 15
J: TRBJ1-5
V: TRBV19
D: .
size: .
CDR3: CASTPRGGRGQPQHF

length: 18
J: TRBJ1-1
V: TRBV7-2
D: .
size: .
CDR3: CASSPDPNQPDLNTEAFF

length: 16
J: TRBJ1-6
V: TRBV18
D: TRBD1
size: .
CDR3: CASSPDRASYNSPLHF

length: 14
J: TRBJ1-3
V: TRBV27
D: TRBD1
size: .
CDR3: CASSYTTGDATIYF